The following is a T cell receptor (beta chain) sequence with its context. The antigen is not known. The sample comes from a study of beta chain features in type 1 diabetes. The entirety of the isolated RNA underwent reverse transcription, so expressed TCRB transcripts were sequenced. Sequenced by immunoSEQ multiplex PCR; TCRdb stores in-frame clones only, minus some. The sample records hundreds of thousands of clones, around 15% being singletons. The study, taken as a whole, reports: TCRB repertoires of naive, central memory and Treg cells appeared more similar among patients than among healthy donors. Sequencing used cDNA, and cells with high TCR expression could therefore be over-represented. Resolution of whether HLA type affects TCRB rearrangement was not achieved here.

The material sequenced was naive CD4+ T cells from blood. The TCR was taken from a man between 18 and 29 years old in good health.

CDR3 in amino acids: CASSRDIIFGYTF. The CDR3 DNA sequence: TGTGCCAGCAGCCGGGACATAATCTTTGGCTACACCTTC. The chain has TRBV7-9 and TRBJ1-2, with D tentatively TRBD1 (6 bases). Trimming took 5 bases from V and 7 from J, leaving 14 bases between them. Germline lookup yields CDR1 SEHNR and CDR2 FQNEAQ (reference sequence). The CDR3 totals 13 residues.